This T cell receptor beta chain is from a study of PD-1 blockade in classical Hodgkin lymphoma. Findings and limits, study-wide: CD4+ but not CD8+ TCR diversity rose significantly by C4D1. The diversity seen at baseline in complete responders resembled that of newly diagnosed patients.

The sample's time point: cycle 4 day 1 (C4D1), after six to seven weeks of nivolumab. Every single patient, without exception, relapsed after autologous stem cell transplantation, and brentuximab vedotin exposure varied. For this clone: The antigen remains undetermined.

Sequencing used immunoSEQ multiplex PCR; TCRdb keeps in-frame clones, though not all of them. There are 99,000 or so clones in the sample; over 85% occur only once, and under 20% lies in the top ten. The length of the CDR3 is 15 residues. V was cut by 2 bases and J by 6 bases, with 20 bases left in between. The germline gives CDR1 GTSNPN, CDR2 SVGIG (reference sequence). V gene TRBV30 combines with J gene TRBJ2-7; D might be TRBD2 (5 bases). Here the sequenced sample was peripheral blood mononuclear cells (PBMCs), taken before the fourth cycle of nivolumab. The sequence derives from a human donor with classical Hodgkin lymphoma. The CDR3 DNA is TGTGCCTGGAGTTCCTTTGAGGGAAACGTAATCGAGCAGTACTTC. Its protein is CAWSSFEGNVIEQYF.